What follows is one T cell receptor beta chain and its context. Within the sample, other DNA sequences also encode this same CDR3. The data stem from a study of blood T cell repertoires in COVID-19. Looking at the study overall: Italy, Spain and the United States were the sources of the convalescent and acute COVID-19 samples. Nucleic acid was either cDNA or gDNA, and it came from T cells, B-cell-depleted T cells, or PBMCs.

Germline V lookup: CDR1 LNHDA, CDR2 SQIVND (reference sequence). The CDR3 totals 13 residues. V dropped 6 bases and J dropped 2; count of bases not matched to a gene: 2. Original analysis: How many nucleated cells were present was estimated from reference gene primer amplification. Here immunoSEQ multiplex PCR was the method, and the copy in TCRdb shows in-frame clones only, minus some. V and J calls and clone size come straight from that table; D and trimming were deduced from the DNA. Here the sample spans 90,000 to 150,000 clones, 75% to 90% being singletons. The TCR sequence derives from a man between 65 and 85 years old with active or convalescent COVID-19. Sequenced sample: peripheral blood. V and J are TRBV19 and TRBJ2-7, with TRBD1 matching 9 bases. The CDR3 bases are TGTGCCAGTAGCGGGACAGGGACCTACGAGCAGTACTTC. Residues: CASSGTGTYEQYF.